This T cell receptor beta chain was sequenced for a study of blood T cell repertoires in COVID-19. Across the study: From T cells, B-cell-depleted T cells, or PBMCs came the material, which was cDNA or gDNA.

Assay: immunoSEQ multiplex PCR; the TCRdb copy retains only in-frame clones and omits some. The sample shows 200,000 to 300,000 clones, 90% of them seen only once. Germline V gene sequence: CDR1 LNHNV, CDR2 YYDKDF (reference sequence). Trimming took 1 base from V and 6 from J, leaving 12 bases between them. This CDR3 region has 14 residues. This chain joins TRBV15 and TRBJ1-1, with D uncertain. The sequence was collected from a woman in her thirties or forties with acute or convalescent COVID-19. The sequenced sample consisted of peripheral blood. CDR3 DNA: TGTGCCACCAGCAGAGGGAGGGAAACCCCTGAAGCTTTCTTT. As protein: CATSRGRETPEAFF.